The 4 T cell receptor beta chains below all came from one sample that was sequenced in a study of shared clonotypes between healthy human individuals (dated by TCRdb to the early 2020s). Library method: the immunoSEQ multiplex PCR assay. TCRdb re-hosts the immuneACCESS table, in-frame sequences only. Its copies lack some clones; in the studies checked, an unresolved V gene accounts for under half of them, and the cause for the rest is not known. The sample profile shows a few million clones; about 90% of them were found once. In total, the top ten clones hold more than 0.35% of the sample. The source material was naive CD4+ T cells from PBMCs. This specimen's cell subset or site label, interpreted: CD45RA+ positively selected. The receptor set was obtained from a man between 18 and 29 years old in good health. Some clones in this sample may be carry-over from other donors' samples.

Notes on this clone: Other DNA sequences in this specimen translate into the identical CDR3. The rearrangement uses TRBV7-3 and TRBJ2-7, with 8 nucleotides matching TRBD2. Unmatched junction bases numbered 3, after V lost 5 bases and J lost 0 bases. CDR3 size: 14 residues. CDR1 is SGHTA and CDR2 is FQGTGA in the germline V gene. DNA of the CDR3: TGTGCCAGCAGCCGGAGCGGGAGCTCCTACGAGCAGTACTTC. It encodes CASSRSGSSYEQYF.

The rearrangement links TRBV6-5 to TRBJ2-7, with 7 bases fitting TRBD2. CDR1 is MNHEY and CDR2 is SVGAGI in the germline V gene. The CDR3 contains 16 residues. Trimming cost V 0 bases and J 1 base; bases outside gene matches: 6. CDR3 bases: TGTGCCAGCAGTTACTCGACGGCTAGCGGTTCCTACGAGCAGTACTTC. Amino acid sequence: CASSYSTASGSYEQYF.

The chain has TRBV7-6 and TRBJ2-2, with 9 bases aligning to TRBD2. Trimming took 5 bases from V and 3 from J; bases not matched to a gene: 13. The CDR3 sequence is 18 residues long. Germline V CDR1 and CDR2: SGHVS, FNYEAQ. The DNA for the CDR3 is TGTGCCAGCAGCCCAGGGCGTAGCGGGAGACTGGACACCGGGGAGCTGTTTTTT. Encoded protein: CASSPGRSGRLDTGELFF.

The CDR3 DNA follows: TGTGCCAGCAGTTACTCGAGGCAGAGGGCAGATACGCAGTATTTT. It yields the protein CASSYSRQRADTQYF. This rearrangement joins TRBV6-5 to TRBJ2-3, with D perhaps TRBD2 (5 bases). V lost 0 bases, J lost 4 bases, and 11 bases lay in between. In germline, CDR1 is MNHEY, CDR2 SVGAGI. This CDR3 is built from 15 residues.